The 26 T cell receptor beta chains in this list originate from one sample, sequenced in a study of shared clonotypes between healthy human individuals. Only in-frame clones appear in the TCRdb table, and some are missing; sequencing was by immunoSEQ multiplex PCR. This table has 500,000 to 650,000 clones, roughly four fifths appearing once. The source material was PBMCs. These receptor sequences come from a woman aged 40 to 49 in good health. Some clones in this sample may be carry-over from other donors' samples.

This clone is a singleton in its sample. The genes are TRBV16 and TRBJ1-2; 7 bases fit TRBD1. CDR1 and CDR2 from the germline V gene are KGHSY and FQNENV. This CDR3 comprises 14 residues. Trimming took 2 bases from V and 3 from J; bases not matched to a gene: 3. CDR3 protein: CASSQTGADYGYTF. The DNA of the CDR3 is TGTGCCAGCAGCCAAACAGGGGCCGACTATGGCTACACCTTC.

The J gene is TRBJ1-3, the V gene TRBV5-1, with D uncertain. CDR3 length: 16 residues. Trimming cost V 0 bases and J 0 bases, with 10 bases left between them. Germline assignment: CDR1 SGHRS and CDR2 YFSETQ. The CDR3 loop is CASSLAVGNSGNTIYF. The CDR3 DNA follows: TGCGCCAGCAGCTTGGCGGTCGGAAACTCTGGAAACACCATATATTTT.

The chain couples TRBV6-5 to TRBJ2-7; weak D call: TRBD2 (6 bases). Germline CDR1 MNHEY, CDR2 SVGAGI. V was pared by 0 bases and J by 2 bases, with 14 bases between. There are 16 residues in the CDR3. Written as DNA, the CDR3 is TGTGCCAGCAGTTACTCGGGACTGACTACAACCTACGAGCAGTACTTC. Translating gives CASSYSGLTTTYEQYF.

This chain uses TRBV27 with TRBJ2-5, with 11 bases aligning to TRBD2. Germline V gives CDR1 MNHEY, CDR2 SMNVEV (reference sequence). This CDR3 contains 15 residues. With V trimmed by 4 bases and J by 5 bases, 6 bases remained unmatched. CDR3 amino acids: CASSSILAGEETQYF. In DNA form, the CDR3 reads TGTGCCAGCAGTTCCATACTAGCGGGAGAGGAGACCCAGTACTTC.

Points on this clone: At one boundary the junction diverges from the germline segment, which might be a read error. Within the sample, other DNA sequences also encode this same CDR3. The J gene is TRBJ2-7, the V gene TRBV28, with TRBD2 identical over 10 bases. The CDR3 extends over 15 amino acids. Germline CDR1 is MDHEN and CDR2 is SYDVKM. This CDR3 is CASSLSSGSSYEQYF. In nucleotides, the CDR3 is TGTGCCAGCAGTTTATCTAGCGGGAGCTCCTATGAGCAGTACTTC.

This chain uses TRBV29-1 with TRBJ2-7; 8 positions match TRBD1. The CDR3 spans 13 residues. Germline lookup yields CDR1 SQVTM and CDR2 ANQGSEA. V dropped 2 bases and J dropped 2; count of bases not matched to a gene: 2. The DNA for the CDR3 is TGCAGCGTTGAAACAGGGGGGACCTACGAGCAGTACTTC. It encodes CSVETGGTYEQYF.

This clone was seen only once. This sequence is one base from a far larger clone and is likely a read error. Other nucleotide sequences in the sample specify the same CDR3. In DNA, the CDR3 is TGTGCCAGCAGTTTTTCTGGCCGTCCTATGTCGTATGAAGCTTTCTTT. Its protein product is CASSFSGRPMSYEAFF. The chain employs TRBV28 and TRBJ1-1, with no clear D. The V gene lost 3 bases and the J gene lost 7 bases, with 21 bases spanning the gap. CDR1 and CDR2 (germline): MDHEN, SYDVKM. This CDR3 spans 16 amino acids.

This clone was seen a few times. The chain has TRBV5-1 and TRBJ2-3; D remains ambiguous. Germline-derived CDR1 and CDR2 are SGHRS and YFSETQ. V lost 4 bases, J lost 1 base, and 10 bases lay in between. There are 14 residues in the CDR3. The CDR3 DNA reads TGCGCCAGCAGCCTACCGCTGGGCACAGATACGCAGTATTTT. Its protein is CASSLPLGTDTQYF.

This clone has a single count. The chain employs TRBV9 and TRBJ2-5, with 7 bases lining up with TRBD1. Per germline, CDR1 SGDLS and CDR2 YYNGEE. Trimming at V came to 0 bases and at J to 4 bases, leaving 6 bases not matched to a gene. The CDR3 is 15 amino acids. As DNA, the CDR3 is TGTGCCAGCAGCGTAGGTATAGGGGGCCCAGAGACCCAGTACTTC. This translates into CASSVGIGGPETQYF.

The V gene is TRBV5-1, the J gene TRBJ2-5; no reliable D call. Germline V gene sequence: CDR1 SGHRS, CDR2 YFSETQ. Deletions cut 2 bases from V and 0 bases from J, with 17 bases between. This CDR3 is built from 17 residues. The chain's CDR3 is CASSFLPVGEYQETQYF. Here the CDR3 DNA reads TGCGCCAGCAGCTTTCTCCCCGTCGGAGAGTACCAAGAGACCCAGTACTTC.

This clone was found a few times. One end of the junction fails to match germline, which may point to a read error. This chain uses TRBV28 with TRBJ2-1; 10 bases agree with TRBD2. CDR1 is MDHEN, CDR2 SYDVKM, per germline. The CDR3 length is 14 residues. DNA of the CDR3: TGTGCCAGCAGTCCGATGGGTCTAGCGGGAGAATCTATCTTC. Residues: CASSPMGLAGESIF.

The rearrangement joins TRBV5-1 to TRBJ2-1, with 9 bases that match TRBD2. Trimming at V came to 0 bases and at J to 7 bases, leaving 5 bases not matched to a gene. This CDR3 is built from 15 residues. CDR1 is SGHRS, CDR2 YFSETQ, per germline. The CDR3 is CASSLASSGMNEQFF. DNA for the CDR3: TGCGCCAGCAGCTTGGCGTCTAGCGGGATGAATGAGCAGTTCTTC.

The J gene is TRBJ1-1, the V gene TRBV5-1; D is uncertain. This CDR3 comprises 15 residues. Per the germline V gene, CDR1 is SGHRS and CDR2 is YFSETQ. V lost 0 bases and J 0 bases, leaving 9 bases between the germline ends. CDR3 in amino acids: CASSLGVVMNTEAFF. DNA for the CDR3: TGCGCCAGCAGCTTGGGAGTAGTGATGAACACTGAAGCTTTCTTT.

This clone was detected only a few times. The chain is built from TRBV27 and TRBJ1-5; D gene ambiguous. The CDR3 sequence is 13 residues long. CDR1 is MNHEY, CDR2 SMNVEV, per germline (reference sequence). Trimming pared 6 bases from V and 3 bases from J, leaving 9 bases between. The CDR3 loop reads CASSSQYNQPQHF. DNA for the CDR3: TGTGCCAGCAGCTCCCAATACAATCAGCCCCAGCATTTT.

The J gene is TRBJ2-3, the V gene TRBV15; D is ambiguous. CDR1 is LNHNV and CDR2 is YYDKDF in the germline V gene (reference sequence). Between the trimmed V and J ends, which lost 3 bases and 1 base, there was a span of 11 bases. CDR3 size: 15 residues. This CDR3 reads CATSSLRAGTDTQYF. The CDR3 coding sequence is TGTGCCACCAGCAGCCTCCGGGCGGGCACAGATACGCAGTATTTT.

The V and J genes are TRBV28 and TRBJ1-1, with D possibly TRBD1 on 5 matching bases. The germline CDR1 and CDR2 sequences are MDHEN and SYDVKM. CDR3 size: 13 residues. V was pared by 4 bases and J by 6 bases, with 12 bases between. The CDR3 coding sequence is TGTGCCAGCAGTTCCGGGGCCTGGGCTGAAGCTTTCTTT. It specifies CASSSGAWAEAFF.

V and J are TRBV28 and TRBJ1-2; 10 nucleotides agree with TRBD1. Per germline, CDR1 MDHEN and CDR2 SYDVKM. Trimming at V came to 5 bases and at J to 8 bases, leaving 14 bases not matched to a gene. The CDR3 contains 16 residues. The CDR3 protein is CASSPAGMGTGEGYTF. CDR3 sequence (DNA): TGTGCCAGCAGTCCCGCTGGTATGGGGACAGGGGAGGGCTACACCTTC.

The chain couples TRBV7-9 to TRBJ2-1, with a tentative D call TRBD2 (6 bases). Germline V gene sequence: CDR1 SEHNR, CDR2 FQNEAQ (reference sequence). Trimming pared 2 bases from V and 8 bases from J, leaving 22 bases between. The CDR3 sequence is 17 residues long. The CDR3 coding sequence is TGTGCCAGCAGCTTAAATCTGGGGCTAGCGAGAGGCGATGAGCAGTTCTTC. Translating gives CASSLNLGLARGDEQFF.

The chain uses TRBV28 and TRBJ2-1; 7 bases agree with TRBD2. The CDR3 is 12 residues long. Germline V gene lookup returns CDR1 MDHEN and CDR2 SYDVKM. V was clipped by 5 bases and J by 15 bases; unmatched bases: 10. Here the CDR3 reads CASSGQTSLPFF. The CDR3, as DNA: TGTGCCAGCAGTGGCCAGACTAGCCTGCCGTTCTTC.

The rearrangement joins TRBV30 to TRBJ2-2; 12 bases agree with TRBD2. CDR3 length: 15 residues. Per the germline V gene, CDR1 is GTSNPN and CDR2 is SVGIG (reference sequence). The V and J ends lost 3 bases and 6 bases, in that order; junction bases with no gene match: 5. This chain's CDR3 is CAWSRGLAGSGELFF. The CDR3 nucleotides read TGTGCCTGGAGCCGAGGACTAGCGGGATCCGGGGAGCTGTTTTTT. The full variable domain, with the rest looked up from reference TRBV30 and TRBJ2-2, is SQTIHQWPATLVQPVGSPLSLECTVEGTSNPNLYWYRQAAGRGLQLLFYSVGIGQISSEVPQNLSASRPQDRQFILSSKKLLLSDSGFYLCAWSRGLAGSGELFFGEGSRLTVL.

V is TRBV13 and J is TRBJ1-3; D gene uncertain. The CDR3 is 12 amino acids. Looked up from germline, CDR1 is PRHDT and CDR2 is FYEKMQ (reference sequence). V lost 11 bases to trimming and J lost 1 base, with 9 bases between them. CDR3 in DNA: TGTGCCTCCGCTAGTTCTGGAAACACCATATATTTT. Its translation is CASASSGNTIYF.

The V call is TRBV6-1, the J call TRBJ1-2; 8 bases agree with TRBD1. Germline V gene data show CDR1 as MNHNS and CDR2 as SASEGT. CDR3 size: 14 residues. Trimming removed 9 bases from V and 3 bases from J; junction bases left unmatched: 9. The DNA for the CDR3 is TGTGCCAGTAGAACCGCAGGGGGCGACTATGGCTACACCTTC. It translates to CASRTAGGDYGYTF.

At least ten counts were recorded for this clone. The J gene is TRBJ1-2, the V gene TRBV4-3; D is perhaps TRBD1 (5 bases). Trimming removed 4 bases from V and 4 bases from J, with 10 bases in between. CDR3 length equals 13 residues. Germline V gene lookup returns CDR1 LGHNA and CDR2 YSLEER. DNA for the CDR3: TGCGCCAGCAGCCCCGCGACAGCCTATGGCTACACCTTC. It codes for CASSPATAYGYTF.

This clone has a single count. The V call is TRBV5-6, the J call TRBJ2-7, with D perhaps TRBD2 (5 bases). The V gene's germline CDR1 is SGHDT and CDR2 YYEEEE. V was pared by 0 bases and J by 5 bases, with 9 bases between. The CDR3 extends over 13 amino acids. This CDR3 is CASSLVGSDEQYF. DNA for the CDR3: TGTGCCAGCAGCTTGGTAGGGAGCGACGAGCAGTACTTC.

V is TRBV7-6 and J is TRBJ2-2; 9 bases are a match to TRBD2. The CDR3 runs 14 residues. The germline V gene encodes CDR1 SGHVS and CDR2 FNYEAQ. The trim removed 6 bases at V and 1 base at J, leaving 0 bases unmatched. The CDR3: CASRTSGNTGELFF. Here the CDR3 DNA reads TGTGCCAGCAGGACTAGCGGGAACACCGGGGAGCTGTTTTTT.

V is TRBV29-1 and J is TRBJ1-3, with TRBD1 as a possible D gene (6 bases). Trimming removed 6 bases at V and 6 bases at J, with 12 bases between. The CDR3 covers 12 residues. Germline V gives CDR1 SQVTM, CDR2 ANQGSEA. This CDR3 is CSVWDIPNTIYF. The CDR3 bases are TGCAGCGTCTGGGACATACCAAACACCATATATTTT.